Presented here are 9 T cell receptor delta chains from one specimen sequenced in a study of gamma-delta chains in newborns, infants, children. TCRdb reanalysed the reads with CATT. The top ten hold 20% to 25% of the sample, which has 14,000 to 15,000 delta-chain clones, less than 9.5% seen once. The sequenced sample consisted of blood. The receptors originated from a child who was a newborn, infant or young child, either healthy, febrile or measles-vaccinated (not recorded which).

In its sample, this clone ranks as medium-sized (0.01 to 0.1%). This likely traces to a read error, being one base from a far larger clone. CDR3: CACDTWGNDKLIF. CDR3 sequence (DNA): TGTGCCTGTGACACCTGGGGGAACGATAAACTCATCTTT. The chain uses TRDV2 and TRDJ1, with 7 nucleotides matching TRDD3. Germline CDR1 reads GEAIGNYY; CDR2 reads EKD. The CDR3 is made up of 13 amino acids. The junction had 1 base not matched to a gene; V was cut back by 0 bases and J by 4 bases.

Notes on this clone: This could be a read error, since a much larger clone is one nucleotide away. The CDR3 is CACDTVITGVRSWDTGQMFF. As DNA, the CDR3 is TGTGCCTGTGACACCGTAATTACTGGGGTTCGCTCCTGGGACACCGGACAGATGTTTTTC. This sequence joins TRDV2 and TRDJ3, with TRDD3 matching over 7 bases. The CDR3 runs to 20 residues. The V gene's germline CDR1 is GEAIGNYY and CDR2 EKD.

This clone ranks as medium-sized. The same CDR3 also results from other DNA sequences found in this sample. This chain uses TRDV2 with TRDJ3; TRDD3 matches at 11 bases. CDR1 is GEAIGNYY and CDR2 is EKD in the germline V gene. This CDR3 comprises 19 residues. J gave up 0 bases and V 1 base, and 4 bases lay outside the gene matches. CDR3 residues: CACDTWGIRSSWDTRQMFF. The CDR3 DNA reads as TGTGCCTGTGACACTTGGGGGATACGGAGCTCCTGGGACACCCGACAGATGTTTTTC.

Note on this clone: Just one base apart from a much larger clone, this may be a read error. The rearrangement links TRDV2 to TRDJ3; TRDD3 might be the D (5 bases). The CDR3 length is 20 residues. Trimming removed 0 bases from V and 0 bases from J, with 17 bases in between. Germline CDR1 reads GEAIGNYY; CDR2 reads EKD. CDR3 residues: CACDTVTWARSSWDTRQMFF. The CDR3 DNA follows: TGTGCCTGTGACACCGTAACCTGGGCCCGAAGCTCCTGGGACACCCGACAGATGTTTTTC.

In the case of this clone: The protein that TCRdb holds for this DNA derives from a much larger clone and differs from the translated DNA at residue 16, which likely indicates a read error; the protein shown here is translated from the DNA. Other DNA sequences in the same sample also yield this CDR3. This chain uses TRDV2 with TRDJ3; 12 bases map to TRDD3. Germline V gene lookup returns CDR1 GEAIGNYY and CDR2 EKD. The CDR3 length is 18 residues. The CDR3 nucleotides read TGTGCCTGTGACACCGTACTGGGGGATACCTGGGACACCCGACAGATTTTTTTC. Amino acid sequence: CACDTVLGDTWDTRQIFF.

This clone was detected a few times. This may be a read error: a much more frequent sequence differs by one nucleotide. V gene TRDV2 combines with J gene TRDJ3; TRDD3 agrees at 8 bases. Germline V gene lookup returns CDR1 GEAIGNYY and CDR2 EKD. J was trimmed by 5 bases and V by 3 bases; bases with no gene match: 8. The CDR3 is 17 amino acids. The CDR3 bases are TGTGCCTGTGACGGAGCGGGGGATATCCGGGACACCCGACAGATGTTTTTC. Its translation: CACDGAGDIRDTRQMFF.

This clone was seen ten or more times. The chain joins TRDV2 to TRDJ3, with 7 bases fitting TRDD3. From germline, CDR1 is GEAIGNYY and CDR2 EKD. Germline trimming cut 4 bases from V and 0 bases from J; bases unmatched to any gene: 8. The CDR3 runs 18 residues. This CDR3 reads CACEPLGGSSWDTRQMFF. The CDR3 DNA is TGTGCCTGTGAACCCCTGGGGGGGAGCTCCTGGGACACCCGACAGATGTTTTTC.

For this clone: The amino acid sequence in TCRdb belongs to a much larger clone and departs from this DNA's translation at residue 3, likely a sequencing read error; the sequence shown is translated from the DNA. The CDR3 DNA reads TGTGCCTATGACATACTGGGGGATAACACCCGACAGATGTTTTTC. It translates to CAYDILGDNTRQMFF. This chain uses TRDV2 with TRDJ3; 11 bases fit TRDD3. This CDR3 has 15 residues. From germline, CDR1 is GEAIGNYY and CDR2 EKD.

This clone was recorded at least ten times. The chain employs TRDV2 and TRDJ3; the match to TRDD3 covers 9 bases. Trimming removed 2 bases from V and 0 bases from J; junction bases left unmatched: 7. Per germline, CDR1 GEAIGNYY and CDR2 EKD. CDR3 length equals 19 residues. CDR3 sequence: CACDKVLGDPSWDTRQMFF. DNA for the CDR3: TGTGCCTGTGACAAAGTACTGGGGGACCCCTCCTGGGACACCCGACAGATGTTTTTC.